This TCR beta chain was sequenced for a study of T-cell memory formation after mild COVID-19. Overall study context: TCR clusters largely stayed donor specific. The study, taken as a whole, reports: Pre-infection memory held some responding clones, suggesting pre-existing cross-reactive T cells responded. A second wave expanding day 15 to 37 was CD4+-biased; contracting clones were balanced.

TCRdb reprocessed the 5' RACE reads with MiXCR, giving one entry per CDR3 protein. Of more than 450,000 distinct CDR3 sequences detected, around 17% appear once; the ten largest clones hold more than 10%. This clonotype was recorded a few times. Its target is unknown. The J segment lost 5 bases and the V segment lost 4 bases, leaving 9 bases of the junction unmatched. Germline V gene sequence: CDR1 SGHRS, CDR2 YFSETQ. The CDR3 is made up of 15 amino acids. This sequence joins TRBV5-1 and TRBJ1-2, with 9 positions matching TRBD1. This TCR came from an adult woman who had mild COVID-19 (a few samples of this study predate the infection). Cell type and time point are not known. The sequencing sample was made of PBMCs or a T cell subset sorted from them (not recorded which). Written as DNA, the CDR3 is TGCGCCAGCAGCCTAGGACAGGGGATCTTGTATGGCTACACCTTC. Protein sequence: CASSLGQGILYGYTF. The whole variable domain, remainder taken from reference TRBV5-1 and TRBJ1-2, is KAGVTQTPRYLIKTRGQQVTLSCSPISGHRSVSWYQQTPGQGLQFLFEYFSETQRNKGNFPGRFSGRQFSNSRSEMNVSTLELGDSALYLCASSLGQGILYGYTFGSGTRLTVV.